This T cell receptor beta chain was identified in a study of cytomegalovirus exposure and HLA in healthy donors. Overall study findings and caveats: TCR association rates varied by HLA locus in a later analysis, with DRB1 highest and HLA-C lowest. In vitro, three CMV-associated chains proved specific for CMV antigens. Most TCR beta V segments were productive about 90% or about 30% of the time in an earlier analysis.

Primers: 60 Vbeta forward and 13 Jbeta reverse. Some clones are missing from TCRdb's copy, which holds only in-frame ones; the method was immunoSEQ multiplex PCR. There are 120,000 or so clones in the sample; around 80% occur only once, and about 2% lies in the top ten. A word on this clone: The antigen is undetermined.

CDR1 and CDR2 from the germline V gene are MNHEY and SVGAGI. The CDR3 spans 16 residues. The ends were cut back, 1 base at V and 0 bases at J, with 11 bases in the middle. The sequence was obtained from a man aged 18 to 35 in good health and CMV-seronegative. The chain employs TRBV6-5 and TRBJ2-3, with D possibly matching TRBD2 (5 bases). Sequenced: PBMCs. CDR3 DNA: TGTGCCAGCAGTTACTTCGCGGGTACTAGCACAGATACGCAGTATTTT. This sequence encodes CASSYFAGTSTDTQYF.